Following are 2 T cell receptor beta chains from one sample sequenced in a study of control samples from healthy donors and cancer patients. Clones were sequenced by immunoSEQ multiplex PCR, and TCRdb holds only the in-frame ones, with some missing. In the table there are 70,000 to 100,000 clones, about 89% of which are singletons. Sequencing was done on a sample of blood. Receptors were obtained from a woman in her sixties or seventies in good health.

This clone was recorded once. The chain is built from TRBV7-9 and TRBJ2-7, with TRBD2 matching 13 bases. CDR1 and CDR2 (germline): SEHNR, FQNEAQ (reference sequence). The CDR3 contains 14 residues. V was clipped by 7 bases and J by 4 bases; unmatched bases: 4. In nucleotides, the CDR3 is TGTGCCAGCACCAAACTAGCGGGAGGGTACGAGCAGTACTTC. It codes for CASTKLAGGYEQYF.

The gene calls are TRBV7-2 and TRBJ2-1; TRBD2 agrees at 13 bases. The CDR3 length is 15 residues. V was clipped by 6 bases and J by 7 bases; unmatched bases: 6. Germline CDR1 is SGHTA and CDR2 is FQGNSA. CDR3 in DNA: TGTGCCAGCAGTCTCGGACTAGCGGGAGAGAATGAGCAGTTCTTC. Protein sequence: CASSLGLAGENEQFF.